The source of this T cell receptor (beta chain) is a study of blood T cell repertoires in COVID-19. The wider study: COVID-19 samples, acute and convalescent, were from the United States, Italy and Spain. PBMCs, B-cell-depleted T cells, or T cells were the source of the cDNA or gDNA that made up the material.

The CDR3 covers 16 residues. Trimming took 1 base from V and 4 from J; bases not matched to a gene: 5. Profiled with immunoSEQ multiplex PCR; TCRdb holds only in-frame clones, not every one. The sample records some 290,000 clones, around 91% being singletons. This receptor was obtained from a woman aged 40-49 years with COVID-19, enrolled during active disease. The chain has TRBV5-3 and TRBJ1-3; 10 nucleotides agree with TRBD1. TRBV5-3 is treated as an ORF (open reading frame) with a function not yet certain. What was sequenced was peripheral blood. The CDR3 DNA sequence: TGTGCCAGAAGCTTGTCCGACAGGGGGCGAGGAAACACCATATATTTT. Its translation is CARSLSDRGRGNTIYF.